These 27 T cell receptor beta chains were sequenced from one sample in a study of Ad26.COV2.S vaccination and SARS-CoV-2 variants listed by TCRdb under 2021. Library generation was performed with the immunoSEQ multiplex PCR assay. Here the immuneACCESS table is served through TCRdb, limited to in-frame sequences with V and J called. Missing clones are a known gap in these copies; in checked studies unresolved V genes cover under half, and the rest lacks a known reason. The sample profile shows 300,000 to 350,000 clones; around 84% of them were found once. Together, the top ten hold around 1.9% of the sample. Taken with the paper, the label for treatment or condition translates to: roughly 20 received Ad26.COV2.S at low or high dose, single or two shots; several received placebo; per-sample allocation not given. Repertoires of vaccine and placebo recipients were sequenced from samples taken on day 63 after the first injection.

This specimen was peripheral blood, taken in a trial of Ad26.COV2.S vaccine versus placebo. All receptors come from a person between 18 and 65 years old who received the Ad26.COV2.S COVID-19 vaccine or a placebo.

A word on this clone: Other DNA sequences of this sample code for an identical CDR3. The chain employs TRBV19 and TRBJ1-1; D remains unclear. The germline V gene has CDR1 LNHDA and CDR2 SQIVND (reference sequence). Between the trimmed V and J ends, which lost 3 bases and 2 bases, there was a span of 4 bases. The length of the CDR3 is 12 residues. The CDR3 nucleotides read TGTGCCAGTAGTATCGGAAACACTGAAGCTTTCTTT. This translates into CASSIGNTEAFF.

The chain has TRBV30 and TRBJ1-2, with 7 positions matching TRBD1. There are 12 residues in the CDR3. V shed 4 bases, J shed 2 bases, and the junction held 1 base outside the gene matches. CDR1 and CDR2 (germline): GTSNPN, SVGIG (reference sequence). CDR3 residues: CAWMTGNYGYTF. In nucleotides, the CDR3 is TGTGCCTGGATGACAGGGAACTATGGCTACACCTTC.

The chain joins TRBV19 to TRBJ1-5; no clear D. V was clipped by 4 bases and J by 6 bases, with 13 bases between them. The CDR3 has 14 amino acids. CDR1 LNHDA and CDR2 SQIVND come from the germline V gene (reference sequence). CDR3 amino acids: CASSTQASGQPQHF. CDR3 coding DNA: TGTGCCAGTAGTACACAAGCCTCAGGTCAGCCCCAGCATTTT.

The chain has TRBV10-1 and TRBJ1-5; D gene uncertain. Between the trimmed V and J ends, which lost 1 base and 0 bases, there was a span of 10 bases. CDR3 length equals 16 residues. Per germline, CDR1 WNHNN and CDR2 SYGVQD (reference sequence). The CDR3 DNA follows: TGCGCCAGCAGTGAGTATGGAGCCTATAGCAATCAGCCCCAGCATTTT. Translation gives CASSEYGAYSNQPQHF.

The genes are TRBV7-2 and TRBJ2-5; 9 positions match TRBD2. The germline V gene encodes CDR1 SGHTA and CDR2 FQGNSA. V shed 0 bases, J shed 5 bases, and the junction held 7 bases outside the gene matches. CDR3 size: 16 residues. CDR3: CASSLARAGGRETQYF. DNA for the CDR3: TGTGCCAGCAGCTTAGCGCGCGCGGGGGGGCGCGAGACCCAGTACTTC. Full variable domain (rest looked up from reference TRBV7-2 and TRBJ2-5): GAGVSQSPSNKVTEKGKDVELRCDPISGHTALYWYRQSLGQGLEFLIYFQGNSAPDKSGLPSDRFSAERTGGSVSTLTIQRTQQEDSAVYLCASSLARAGGRETQYFGPGTRLLVL.

This chain links TRBV7-9 with TRBJ1-3; the match to TRBD1 covers 12 bases. V was pared by 5 bases and J by 4 bases, with 6 bases of the junction left unmatched. CDR3 length: 16 amino acids. Germline CDR1 and CDR2: SEHNR and FQNEAQ (reference sequence). As DNA, the CDR3 is TGTGCCAGCAGCCTGGGACAGGGGGCACGAGGAAACACCATATATTTT. Translating gives CASSLGQGARGNTIYF.

The chain uses TRBV4-3 and TRBJ1-2; 9 nucleotides line up with TRBD1. The CDR3 runs 18 residues. V lost 4 bases, J lost 3 bases, and 15 bases stayed unmatched. In germline, CDR1 is LGHNA, CDR2 YSLEER. CDR3 sequence reads: CASSPGNSGQGRYYGYTF. DNA of the CDR3: TGCGCCAGCAGCCCAGGTAACTCGGGACAGGGCCGCTACTATGGCTACACCTTC.

The rearrangement uses TRBV19 and TRBJ2-4; D is perhaps TRBD1 (6 bases). The V and J ends lost 1 base and 0 bases respectively, with 13 bases between them. CDR1 is LNHDA, CDR2 SQIVND, per germline (reference sequence). The CDR3 extends over 17 amino acids. This CDR3 reads CASSIGDIPRAKNIQYF. The CDR3, as DNA: TGTGCCAGTAGTATAGGGGACATCCCAAGAGCCAAAAACATTCAGTACTTC. The full variable domain, its missing parts supplied by reference TRBV19 and TRBJ2-4, is DGGITQSPKYLFRKEGQNVTLSCEQNLNHDAMYWYRQDPGQGLRLIYYSQIVNDFQKGDIAEGYSVSREKKESFPLTVTSAQKNPTAFYLCASSIGDIPRAKNIQYFGAGTRLSVL.

This rearrangement joins TRBV7-2 to TRBJ2-7; D unclear. The V and J ends lost 4 bases and 6 bases respectively, with 19 bases between them. There are 15 residues in the CDR3. In germline, CDR1 is SGHTA, CDR2 FQGNSA. CDR3 residues: CASSSQRIPLFEQYF. CDR3 coding DNA: TGTGCCAGCAGCTCACAACGGATTCCTCTGTTCGAGCAGTACTTC.

The CDR3 loop reads CASVGISETQYF. DNA for the CDR3: TGTGCTAGTGTCGGGATTTCGGAGACCCAGTACTTC. The chain is built from TRBV12-5 and TRBJ2-5, with D maybe TRBD2 (5 bases). Per the germline V gene, CDR1 is LGHNT and CDR2 is FRNRAP. Trimming removed 7 bases at V and 5 bases at J, with 11 bases between. There are 12 residues in the CDR3.

This chain connects TRBV7-2 to TRBJ2-7; tentatively, D is TRBD2 (5 bases). Germline-derived CDR1 and CDR2 are SGHTA and FQGNSA. CDR3 length: 15 amino acids. The V end was cut by 3 bases, the J end by 0 bases, with 12 bases between. In DNA form, the CDR3 reads TGTGCCAGCAGCTTCAGTCTAGCTGGCTCCTACGAGCAGTACTTC. Its translation is CASSFSLAGSYEQYF.

The rearrangement uses TRBV6-5 and TRBJ2-7, with TRBD1 identical over 7 bases. Per the germline V gene, CDR1 is MNHEY and CDR2 is SVGAGI. CDR3 length equals 13 residues. V dropped 10 bases and J dropped 1; count of bases not matched to a gene: 7. In DNA form, the CDR3 reads TGTGCCACGCGGACAGGTGGGTCCTACGAGCAGTACTTC. It codes for CATRTGGSYEQYF.

The V call is TRBV5-4, the J call TRBJ1-1, with a possible D match to TRBD1 (6 bases). V dropped 8 bases and J dropped 2 bases, with 16 bases sitting between them. The CDR3 extends over 14 amino acids. In germline, CDR1 is SGHNT, CDR2 YYREEE (reference sequence). CDR3 sequence (DNA): TGTGCCAGTTTCGCCCGGGGGCGAAACACTGAAGCTTTCTTT. Translated, it gives CASFARGRNTEAFF.

This chain joins TRBV4-1 and TRBJ1-2; tentative D call: TRBD1 (5 bases). Germline V CDR1 and CDR2: MGHRA, YSYEKL. This CDR3 contains 19 residues. Deletions cut 1 base from V and 0 bases from J, with 21 bases between. The chain's CDR3 is CASSQVPGGGRRSNYGYTF. The CDR3 bases are TGCGCCAGCAGCCAAGTACCTGGGGGAGGGAGGAGGTCTAACTATGGCTACACCTTC.

The chain uses TRBV11-3 and TRBJ1-1, with unresolved D. There are 13 residues in the CDR3. CDR1 SGHNT and CDR2 YENEEA come from the germline V gene. Deletions cut 1 base from V and 2 bases from J, with 5 bases between. In nucleotides, the CDR3 is TGTGCCAGCAGCTTAGCGACAAACACTGAAGCTTTCTTT. The encoded protein is CASSLATNTEAFF.

V usage is TRBV30 and J usage is TRBJ2-3; D is unclear. There are 13 residues in the CDR3. Germline assignment: CDR1 GTSNPN and CDR2 SVGIG (reference sequence). V lost 3 bases and J lost 0, with 7 bases in between. CDR3 DNA: TGTGCCTGGAGGTTTGCTAGCACAGATACGCAGTATTTT. This encodes CAWRFASTDTQYF.

The V and J genes are TRBV5-4 and TRBJ1-2; maybe TRBD1 (5 bases). Between the trimmed V and J ends, which lost 4 bases and 4 bases, there was a span of 20 bases. CDR1 SGHNT and CDR2 YYREEE come from the germline V gene (reference sequence). The length of the CDR3 is 16 residues. This chain's CDR3 is CASSLGVGSYSYGYTF. CDR3 DNA: TGTGCCAGCAGCCTGGGGGTAGGGTCCTACTCCTATGGCTACACCTTC.

V usage is TRBV7-8 and J usage is TRBJ2-2; 14 nucleotides line up with TRBD2. The CDR3 has 12 residues. Unmatched junction bases numbered 3, after V lost 5 bases and J lost 16 bases. The germline V gene has CDR1 SGHVS and CDR2 FQNEAQ. The CDR3: CASSQGLAGGFF. CDR3 bases: TGTGCCAGCAGCCAAGGACTAGCGGGGGGGTTTTTT. The complete variable domain, with remaining parts taken from reference TRBV7-8 and TRBJ2-2, reads GAGVSQSPRYKVAKRGQDVALRCDPISGHVSLFWYQQALGQGPEFLTYFQNEAQLDKSGLPSDRFFAERPEGSVSTLKIQRTQQEDSAVYLCASSQGLAGGFFGEGSRLTVL.

The gene calls are TRBV10-3 and TRBJ1-5, with unresolved D. V was pared by 2 bases and J by 7 bases, with 15 bases between. The germline gives CDR1 ENHRY, CDR2 SYGVKD. CDR3 length: 15 amino acids. CDR3 residues: CAISERPRTEQPQHF. CDR3 nucleotides: TGTGCCATCAGTGAGAGACCCCGAACGGAGCAGCCCCAGCATTTT.

The gene calls are TRBV15 and TRBJ1-2; 8 nucleotides agree with TRBD1. From germline, CDR1 is LNHNV and CDR2 YYDKDF (reference sequence). V trimming: 1 base; J trimming: 5 bases; junction bases outside the gene matches: 6. The CDR3 runs 15 residues. As DNA, the CDR3 is TGTGCCACCAGCAGAGGGGGAACAGGGGGGTATGGCTACACCTTC. Translated: CATSRGGTGGYGYTF.

The genes are TRBV4-3 and TRBJ2-3, with TRBD2 matching over 12 bases. V shed 5 bases and J 0 bases; nucleotides not matched to a gene: 9. This CDR3 contains 18 residues. Looked up from germline, CDR1 is LGHNA and CDR2 is YSLEER. The CDR3 nucleotides read TGCGCCAGCAGCGGGGCTAGCGGGGGGGCCCTTAGCACAGATACGCAGTATTTT. Protein sequence: CASSGASGGALSTDTQYF.

This chain uses TRBV19 with TRBJ2-2; TRBD2 matches at 14 bases. With V trimmed by 5 bases and J by 3 bases, 14 bases remained unmatched. Germline V gives CDR1 LNHDA, CDR2 SQIVND (reference sequence). The CDR3 runs to 20 residues. CDR3 sequence reads: CASSLPGTSGGPPYTGELFF. DNA for the CDR3: TGTGCCAGTAGTCTCCCGGGGACTAGCGGGGGACCCCCCTACACCGGGGAGCTGTTTTTT. Full variable domain (outside the CDR3, taken from reference TRBV19 and TRBJ2-2): DGGITQSPKYLFRKEGQNVTLSCEQNLNHDAMYWYRQDPGQGLRLIYYSQIVNDFQKGDIAEGYSVSREKKESFPLTVTSAQKNPTAFYLCASSLPGTSGGPPYTGELFFGEGSRLTVL.

This clone appeared many times. V gene TRBV10-1 combines with J gene TRBJ1-4, with unresolved D. In germline, CDR1 is WNHNN, CDR2 SYGVQD (reference sequence). This CDR3 spans 9 amino acids. V lost 6 bases to trimming and J lost 16 bases, with 9 bases between them. DNA of the CDR3: TGCGCCAGCAGGGGCGATTGGTTTTTT. Translating gives CASRGDWFF.

This chain links TRBV5-1 with TRBJ2-1; 10 nucleotides line up with TRBD2. The V gene's germline CDR1 is SGHRS and CDR2 YFSETQ. Losses at the gene ends were 1 base for V and 5 bases for J; bases not matched to a gene: 6. This CDR3 is built from 16 residues. This CDR3 is CASSLPSGGANNEQFF. DNA for the CDR3: TGCGCCAGCAGCTTGCCCAGCGGGGGGGCCAACAATGAGCAGTTCTTC.

The chain is built from TRBV7-9 and TRBJ2-5; 12 bases align to TRBD2. V lost 5 bases, J lost 2 bases, and 12 bases stayed unmatched. Germline CDR1 reads SEHNR; CDR2 reads FQNEAQ (reference sequence). The CDR3 contains 18 residues. This CDR3 reads CASSHHLGLAGFQETQYF. DNA of the CDR3: TGTGCCAGCAGCCATCACCTTGGACTAGCGGGGTTTCAAGAGACCCAGTACTTC.

Here the CDR3 reads CASSYPPSGANQPQHF. The CDR3 DNA reads TGTGCCAGCAGTTACCCCCCATCGGGGGCCAATCAGCCCCAGCATTTT. This rearrangement joins TRBV6-2 or TRBV6-3 to TRBJ1-5; TRBD1 is a possible D gene (6 bases). Between the trimmed V and J ends, which lost 2 bases and 3 bases, there was a span of 14 bases. CDR3 length: 16 amino acids. The V gene's germline CDR1 is MNHEY and CDR2 SVGEGT.

The chain recombines TRBV7-9 with TRBJ1-4; the D is unclear. CDR1 is SEHNR and CDR2 is FQNEAQ in the germline V gene (reference sequence). The CDR3 totals 18 residues. Trimming took 1 base from V and 1 from J, leaving 16 bases between them. The CDR3 DNA sequence: TGTGCCAGCAGCTTAGAGGGCGGCTTCTTGGGAACTAATGAAAAACTGTTTTTT. It encodes CASSLEGGFLGTNEKLFF.